This T cell receptor (beta chain) comes out of a study of T cells in Graves' hyperthyroidism and ophthalmopathy. Study details: Any treatment followed the collection of peripheral blood at initial diagnosis.

Trimming pared 3 bases from V and 1 base from J, leaving 10 bases between. Germline CDR1 is LGHDT and CDR2 is YNNKEL (reference sequence). This CDR3 is built from 14 residues. This clonotype was detected only a few times. The antigen is undetermined. Whole-study findings and limits: For ophthalmopathy, model prediction preceded onset by a median roughly 5.9 months. Most thyroid clonotypes expanded above 0.001 appeared in blood too.

Amplified regions were TCR beta CDR3 sequences from RNA transcripts. HTBI primers were the set used in a first-round RT-PCR of the TCR CDR3. TCRdb itself ran the multiplex PCR reads through MiXCR, one entry per CDR3 protein. The profile shows roughly 500,000 distinct CDR3 sequences, approximately 25% of them singletons. The diagnostic basis comprised clinical symptoms, serum thyroxine and TRAb, thyroid ultrasound and orbital computed tomography. The sample consisted of blood. The rearrangement links TRBV3-1 to TRBJ2-7; maybe TRBD1 (6 bases). This clonotype was sampled from a woman aged 30 to 39 with Graves' ophthalmopathy. The CDR3 is CASSQTDRSYEQYF. DNA for the CDR3: TGTGCCAGCAGCCAGACCGACAGGTCCTACGAGCAGTACTTC.